Many counts were recorded for the clone carrying this TCR beta chain. What it binds is unknown. This specimen belongs to a study of CD8+CD57+ T cells in acquired aplastic anemia. Regarding the study as a whole: Patient and control CD8+ Simpson's diversity was not significantly different.

According to the study, genomic DNA was the template for TCR beta VDJ and CDR3 profiling. From the reads, TCRdb called clonotypes with MiXCR, one entry per CDR3 protein. The data hold around 200,000 distinct CDR3 sequences, with roughly half observed a single time. This CDR3 spans 15 amino acids. Germline CDR1 KGHDR, CDR2 SFDVKD. V lost 4 bases to trimming and J lost 3 bases; unmatched junction nucleotides: 6. This receptor was taken from a human donor in good health, serving as a control. Sequencing used sorted CD4+, CD8+, or CD8+CD57+ T cells (not recorded which) from PBMCs. The chain joins TRBV24-1 to TRBJ2-7; 9 bases fit TRBD1. This CDR3 is CATSDPTGGGYEQYF. The CDR3 bases are TGTGCCACCAGTGACCCTACAGGGGGCGGCTACGAGCAGTACTTC.